The entry below describes one TCR beta chain. Its cognate antigen is unknown. Data came from immunoSEQ multiplex PCR; TCRdb stores just in-frame clones and leaves some out. The sample yields about 20,000 clones, around 87% seen once. This sample was taken from a study of T cells in localized non-small cell lung cancer. The study, taken as a whole, reports: Peak T cell clonality was found in uninvolved adjacent lung, exceeding tumor. Sequencing was restricted to one tumor region; therefore, heterogeneity remains possible.

There are 13 residues in the CDR3. Germline CDR1 and CDR2: SGHNT and YENEEA. V shed 3 bases and J shed 3 bases, with 3 bases lying between them. The sequence was obtained from a man aged 35-75 years with stage II squamous cell lung carcinoma. Sequences were derived from PBMCs, sampled before any cancer treatment. The rearrangement links TRBV11-3 to TRBJ1-6, with D unresolved. In DNA, the CDR3 is TGTGCCAGCAGCTTTAACTATAATTCACCCCTCCACTTT. Amino acid sequence: CASSFNYNSPLHF.